This T cell receptor (beta chain) was observed in a study of CD8 T cells in ankylosing spondylitis. The sample holds a few counts of this clonotype. Its antigen is not known. V was trimmed by 8 bases and J by 6 bases, leaving 15 bases between them. CDR3 length: 13 residues. TCRdb itself ran the 5' RACE reads through MiXCR, one entry per CDR3 protein. The sample lists about 700,000 distinct CDR3 sequences; under 20% were seen once. The study, taken as a whole, reports: Reportedly, disease-linked clones are significantly enriched in ankylosing spondylitis patients' matched synovial fluid. In ankylosing spondylitis blood, a motif of several highly homologous TCR beta variants appeared characteristic.

The receptor was derived from a male donor with ankylosing spondylitis. Sequenced input: blood, either unsorted or a sorted T cell fraction (not recorded which). The chain has TRBV12-3 or TRBV12-4 and TRBJ2-3; D call uncertain. The CDR3 region has the DNA TGTGCCAGCCGACCGACTCTTGAGGATACGCAGTATTTT. The encoded protein is CASRPTLEDTQYF.